These T cell receptor beta chains were read from a single sample in a study of radiation and T cells in renal cell carcinoma. This table comes from immunoSEQ multiplex PCR, and its TCRdb copy is limited to in-frame clones, with some not included. The data contain nearly 50,000 clones, approximately 80% of them singletons. Sequences were derived from blood, sampled from a patient whose treatment included radiotherapy and nephrectomy. The receptor set was obtained from a woman in her sixties or seventies with renal cell carcinoma. CDR3s include the opening cysteine and the closing phenylalanine or tryptophan. D genes are given only for firm matches. Not all rows give a size; the values are once, few, many and, for expanded clones, a class.

v_call	d_call	j_call	clone_size	cdr3_nt	cdr3_aa
TRBV5-1	TRBD2	TRBJ2-1	once	TGCGCCAGCAGCCCCACAGCGGGGGGTTACAATGAGCAGTTCTTC	CASSPTAGGYNEQFF
TRBV7-6	TRBD2	TRBJ2-5	-	TGTGCCAGCAGCTTAGAAGGCGGGAGGGCAGAGACCCAGTACTTC	CASSLEGGRAETQYF
TRBV7-2	TRBD2	TRBJ2-1	-	TGTGCCAGCAGCGATAGATTAGCGGGAGGGGATGAGCAGTTCTTC	CASSDRLAGGDEQFF
TRBV5-1	TRBD2	TRBJ2-2	-	TGCGCCAGCAGCGGGGGGGACTTTGTCACCGGGGAGCTGTTTTTT	CASSGGDFVTGELFF
TRBV27	-	TRBJ1-2	-	TGTGCCAGCAGTCCCAACAGGAGGCTGAGCTACACCTTC	CASSPNRRLSYTF
TRBV6-4	-	TRBJ1-6	-	TGTGCCAGCAGTGCGGATTCACCCCTCCACTTT	CASSADSPLHF
TRBV5-1	-	TRBJ2-3	-	TGCGCCAGCAGCGACGGTAGCACAGATACGCAGTATTTT	CASSDGSTDTQYF
TRBV5-8	-	TRBJ1-6	-	TGTGCCAGCATCTATGACGGGGTCTATAATTCACCCCTCCACTTT	CASIYDGVYNSPLHF
TRBV11-3	-	TRBJ2-2	-	TGTGCCAGCAGCTTAGACGGCAGGGGAGGTTCTGAGGAGCTGTTTTTT	CASSLDGRGGSEELFF
TRBV11-2	TRBD1	TRBJ2-7	-	TGTGCCAGCAGCTCAGGGGGCAGCGAGCAGTACTTC	CASSSGGSEQYF
TRBV19	-	TRBJ1-2	-	TGTGCCAGTACGGGTAACAGGGATAATAGCTATGGCTACACCTTC	CASTGNRDNSYGYTF
TRBV29-1	-	TRBJ2-3	once	TGCAGCGTTGACCCGGGGGCAAGCACAGATACGCAGTATTTT	CSVDPGASTDTQYF
TRBV6-6	-	TRBJ2-7	-	TGCGCCAGCAGTGTCGGGTGGCCGAGCTACGAGCAGTACTTC	CASSVGWPSYEQYF
TRBV19	TRBD2	TRBJ2-5	-	TGTGCCAGTAGTATAGCCCTAGCGGGGGGTCAAGAGACCCAGTACTTC	CASSIALAGGQETQYF
TRBV21-1	-	TRBJ2-7	-	TGTGCCAGCACTGGGGGACAGGGCGTCTACGAGCAGTACTTC	CASTGGQGVYEQYF
TRBV29-1	-	TRBJ1-4	-	TGCAGCGGCAAAACCGGGACGGCCGATGAAAAACTGTTTTTT	CSGKTGTADEKLFF
TRBV27	-	TRBJ1-1	-	TGTGCCAGCAGGCGCCCAACAGGGGAAGCTTTCTTT	CASRRPTGEAFF
TRBV5-4	-	TRBJ1-6	few	TGTGCCAGCAGCTTGGGGGCAGGGGATTCACCCCTCCACTTT	CASSLGAGDSPLHF
TRBV7-3	-	TRBJ1-6	-	TGTGCCAGCTCTAATGGTGGATATAATTCACCCCTCCACTTT	CASSNGGYNSPLHF
TRBV5-1	-	TRBJ2-7	-	TGCGCCAGCAGCTTGAACGGCGAGCAGTACTTC	CASSLNGEQYF
TRBV27	-	TRBJ1-1	-	TGTGCCAGCAGTTTATCGGGGGGCCTGGGAATGAACACTGAAGCTTTCTTT	CASSLSGGLGMNTEAFF
TRBV7-9	TRBD2	TRBJ2-2	-	TGTGCCAGCAGCATTAGCGGGAGTAGGCGCACCGGGGAGCTGTTTTTT	CASSISGSRRTGELFF
TRBV13	TRBD1	TRBJ1-2	-	TGTGCCAGCAGCTCGGGACAGGGGGCCGGCTTCAGCTATGGCTACACCTTC	CASSSGQGAGFSYGYTF
TRBV15	-	TRBJ1-1	-	TGTGCCACCAGCAGGTCAGGGGCCGTGGGCACTGAAGCTTTCTTT	CATSRSGAVGTEAFF
TRBV5-5	-	TRBJ2-7	-	TGTGCCAGCAGCTTGCAGAGCTCCTACGAGCAGTACTTC	CASSLQSSYEQYF